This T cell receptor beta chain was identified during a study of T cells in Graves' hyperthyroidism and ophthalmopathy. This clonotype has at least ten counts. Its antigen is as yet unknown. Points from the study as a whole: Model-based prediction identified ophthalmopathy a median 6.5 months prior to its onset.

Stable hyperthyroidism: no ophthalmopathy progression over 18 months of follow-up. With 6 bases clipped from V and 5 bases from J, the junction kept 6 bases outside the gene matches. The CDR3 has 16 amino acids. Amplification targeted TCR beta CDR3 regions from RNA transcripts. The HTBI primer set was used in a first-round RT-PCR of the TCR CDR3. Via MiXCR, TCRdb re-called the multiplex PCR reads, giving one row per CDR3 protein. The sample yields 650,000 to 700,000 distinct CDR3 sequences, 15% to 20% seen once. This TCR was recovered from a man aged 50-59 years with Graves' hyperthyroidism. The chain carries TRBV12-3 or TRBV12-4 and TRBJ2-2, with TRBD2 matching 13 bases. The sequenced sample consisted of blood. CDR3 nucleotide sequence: TGTGCCAGCAGAACGGGACTAGCGGGACCTACCGGGGAGCTGTTTTTT. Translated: CASRTGLAGPTGELFF.